Listed below are T cell receptor beta chains from one sample, sequenced in a study of cytomegalovirus exposure and HLA in healthy donors. Using immunoSEQ multiplex PCR, the repertoire was profiled, and TCRdb retains in-frame clones only, with some absent. Of around 130,000 clones in the sample, approximately 75% were seen once. The sequencing input was PBMCs. All receptors derive from a woman in her forties in good health and CMV-seropositive. Each CDR3 is given without its conserved first and last residue. The order of the fields is CDR3 protein, V gene.

AIAGPTGGISYEQY | TRBV10-3
SVEWTRPGYT | TRBV29-1
ASSNDLSTGDGYT | TRBV19
ASIQGMNTEAF | TRBV19
ASSTEGTAYGYT | TRBV5-1
ASSQADSKETQY | TRBV4-1
AWSGDSNEQY | TRBV30
ASSSEAILGYEQY | TRBV2
ASSVSQGMNTEAF | TRBV5-1
ASSLPGVDYEQY | TRBV27
ASSLGGHPNTEAF | TRBV5-1
ASSQTSGSGANVLT | TRBV4-1
ASSSGMKDTQY | TRBV11-3
ASSLAGGAYT | TRBV27
ASSSLRGPYEQY | TRBV7-2
ASAGQGAGEQF | TRBV6-4
AWSVKTGRAAF | TRBV30
ASSVGSTQSNEKLF | TRBV9
ASSRPTDNYGYT | TRBV7-2
SVDGLAGGPDTQY | TRBV29-1
ASSFLTGTHNEQF | TRBV28
ASSLGMTGGDTQY | TRBV7-3
ASSSGQQETQY | TRBV7-6